These 5 T cell receptor beta chains came from one sample sequenced in a study of T cell responses to AZD1222 COVID-19 vaccine. Profiling relied on immunoSEQ multiplex PCR, and the TCRdb table lists in-frame clones only, not all of them. The table lists 95,000 to 150,000 clones, about 93% of them singletons. The source was peripheral blood, collected 28 days after the second AZD1222 dose. These receptor sequences come from an adult who received the AZD1222 COVID-19 vaccine.

This chain's CDR3 is CASRITGSEKLFF. The CDR3 DNA reads as TGTGCCAGCAGGATTACAGGGAGTGAAAAACTGTTTTTT. V gene TRBV12-3 or TRBV12-4 combines with J gene TRBJ1-4, with D perhaps TRBD1 (6 bases). This CDR3 region has 13 residues. Trimming stripped 6 bases from V and 7 bases from J, with 12 bases between.

The chain uses TRBV5-1 and TRBJ2-1, with D possibly being TRBD1 or TRBD2 (7 bases each). CDR3 length: 14 amino acids. The germline V and J ends were trimmed by 6 bases and 7 bases, with 17 bases remaining between them. CDR1 SGHRS and CDR2 YFSETQ come from the germline V gene. This CDR3 reads CASISGEGANEQFF. The DNA for the CDR3 is TGCGCCAGCATCTCCGGGGAGGGGGCGAATGAGCAGTTCTTC.

The chain combines TRBV3-1 (or the pseudogene TRBV3-2) with TRBJ1-2; a possible D gene is TRBD1 (5 bases). The CDR3 spans 14 residues. The germline V and J ends were trimmed by 0 bases and 8 bases, with 13 bases remaining between them. The germline V gene has CDR1 LGHDT and CDR2 YNNKEL (reference sequence). In DNA form, the CDR3 reads TGTGCCAGCAGCCAAGATCCGCAGGGCCGCGGCTACACCTTC. It is translated as CASSQDPQGRGYTF.

This chain links TRBV5-6 with TRBJ1-6; D ambiguous. CDR3 length equals 13 residues. The V end lost 4 bases, the J end lost 9 bases, and 11 bases lay between the germline ends. Germline V gene data show CDR1 as SGHDT and CDR2 as YYEEEE. CDR3 amino acids: CASSPGEGSPLHF. The DNA of the CDR3 is TGTGCCAGCAGCCCCGGGGAGGGTTCACCCCTCCACTTT.

The chain carries TRBV6-5 and TRBJ2-7, with 9 bases identical to TRBD1. V lost 7 bases to trimming and J lost 6 bases; unmatched junction nucleotides: 7. The germline gives CDR1 MNHEY, CDR2 SVGAGI. The CDR3 consists of 13 residues. CDR3 protein: CASTPGTGREQYF. The CDR3 DNA follows: TGTGCCAGCACCCCCGGGACAGGGCGCGAGCAGTACTTC.